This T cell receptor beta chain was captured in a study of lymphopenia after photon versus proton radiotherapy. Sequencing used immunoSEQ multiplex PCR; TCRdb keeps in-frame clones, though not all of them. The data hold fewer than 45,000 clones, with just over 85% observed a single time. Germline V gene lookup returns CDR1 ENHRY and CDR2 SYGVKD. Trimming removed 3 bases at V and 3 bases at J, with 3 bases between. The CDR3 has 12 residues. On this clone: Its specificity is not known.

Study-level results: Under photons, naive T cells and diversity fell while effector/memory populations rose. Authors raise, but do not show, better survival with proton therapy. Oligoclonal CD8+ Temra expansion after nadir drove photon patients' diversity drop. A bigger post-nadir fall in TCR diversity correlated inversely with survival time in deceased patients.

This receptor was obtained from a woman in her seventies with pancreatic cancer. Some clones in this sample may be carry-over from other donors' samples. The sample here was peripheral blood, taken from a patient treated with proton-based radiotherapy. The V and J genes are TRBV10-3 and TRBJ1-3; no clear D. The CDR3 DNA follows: TGTGCCATCAGTGATTTTGGAAACACCATATATTTT. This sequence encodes CAISDFGNTIYF.